These 21 T cell receptor beta chains were sequenced from one sample in a study of molecular identifiers for immune sequencing clone quantification. TCRdb used MiXCR to reprocess the PCR reads, holding one entry per CDR3 protein. Among about 640,000 distinct CDR3 sequences listed, 20% were seen once. Material: naive CD8+ T cells from blood, with Jurkat cell RNA spiked in. Subset given: FACS-sorted CD8+CD4-CCR7+CD45RA+ naive T cells. The receptors here all came from a human donor in good health. Some libraries in this study had Jurkat cell RNA spiked in.

This clonotype was counted at least ten times. The V and J genes are TRBV28 and TRBJ1-5, with 7 bases aligning to TRBD1. The V segment lost 5 bases and the J segment 6 bases; nucleotides outside the gene matches: 7. CDR1 and CDR2 (germline): MDHEN, SYDVKM. The CDR3 is 14 amino acids. CDR3 amino acids: CASSGQVPSQPQHF. CDR3 in DNA: TGTGCCAGCAGTGGACAGGTTCCAAGTCAGCCCCAGCATTTT.

This clonotype was found many times. The chain recombines TRBV5-6 with TRBJ2-7; 8 bases align to TRBD2. The CDR3 totals 15 residues. Trimming took 0 bases from V and 7 from J; bases not matched to a gene: 9. Germline V gene data show CDR1 as SGHDT and CDR2 as YYEEEE. DNA of the CDR3: TGTGCCAGCAGCTTGGGAGCGGGACTAGGGAGTGAGCAGTACTTC. It is translated as CASSLGAGLGSEQYF.

In regard to this clonotype: This sequence may be a read error, since a much larger clone differs from it by one base. This chain links TRBV19 with TRBJ2-2; TRBD2 aligns across 9 bases. The ends lost 6 bases at V and 10 bases at J; junction bases unmatched: 12. The CDR3 totals 15 residues. Germline CDR1 is LNHDA and CDR2 is SQIVND (reference sequence). The CDR3 DNA is TGTGCCAGTAGCACCTTAGCGGGAGTGTCTGAGGAGCTGTTTTTT. Translation: CASSTLAGVSEELFF. The full variable domain, rest sourced from reference TRBV19 and TRBJ2-2, is DGGITQSPKYLFRKEGQNVTLSCEQNLNHDAMYWYRQDPGQGLRLIYYSQIVNDFQKGDIAEGYSVSREKKESFPLTVTSAQKNPTAFYLCASSTLAGVSEELFFGEGSRLTVL.

This clonotype was recorded many times. The J gene is TRBJ1-6, the V gene TRBV7-2; D is undetermined. This CDR3 is 18 amino acids long. Germline assignment: CDR1 SGHTA and CDR2 FQGNSA. V was clipped by 5 bases and J by 2 bases, with 19 bases between them. The CDR3 reads CASSLGTFREPYNSPLHF. CDR3 coding DNA: TGTGCCAGCAGCCTAGGTACATTCCGGGAACCCTATAATTCACCCCTCCACTTT.

This clonotype was picked up many times. For the CDR3, the DNA is TGTGCCAGCAGCGATCTCTCGACAGGGCAGAACACTGAAGCTTTCTTT. This encodes CASSDLSTGQNTEAFF. The chain carries TRBV6-2 or TRBV6-3 and TRBJ1-1; TRBD1 aligns across 7 bases. Germline V gene sequence: CDR1 MNHEY, CDR2 SVGEGT. Trimming took 6 bases from V and 1 from J; bases not matched to a gene: 11. The CDR3 length is 16 residues.

Ten or more counts support this clonotype. V and J are TRBV14 and TRBJ2-5; TRBD2 is a possible D gene (6 bases). Germline CDR1 and CDR2: SGHDN and FVKESK. The CDR3 sequence is 17 residues long. Trimming took off 1 base at V and 0 bases at J, with 15 bases between the two ends. CDR3 sequence (DNA): TGTGCCAGCAGCCAAGGAGAATTGCGGGAAGACCAAGAGACCCAGTACTTC. Amino acid sequence: CASSQGELREDQETQYF.

Regarding this clonotype: A much larger clone lies a single base off, so this may be a read error. Here the CDR3 reads CASSEWRGANEKLFF. DNA of the CDR3: TGTGCCAGCAGTGAATGGAGAGGCGCTAATGAAAAACTGTTTTTT. The chain has TRBV2 and TRBJ1-4; D is undetermined. The CDR3 extends over 15 amino acids. Trimming pared 2 bases from V and 3 bases from J, leaving 10 bases between. The germline CDR1 and CDR2 sequences are SNHLY and FYNNEI.

On this clonotype: The conserved final phenylalanine or tryptophan is absent from the CDR3, which likely points to a read error. The chain is built from TRBV12-3 or TRBV12-4 and TRBJ2-1; no clear D. V was trimmed by 1 base and J by 5 bases, leaving 15 bases between them. This CDR3 region has 16 residues. CDR3 in DNA: TGTGCCAGCAGTTTAGACGCCGGATCCTTAAACAATGAGCAGTTCGTC. Amino acid sequence: CASSLDAGSLNNEQFV.

This clonotype was detected a few times. CDR3 region: CASSQSSGLAGVNEQFF. The CDR3 region has the DNA TGTGCCAGCAGCCAATCTTCGGGACTAGCGGGAGTAAATGAGCAGTTCTTC. V is TRBV14 and J is TRBJ2-1, with 14 bases lining up with TRBD2. V was clipped by 2 bases and J by 7 bases; unmatched bases: 7. The CDR3 consists of 17 residues. Germline V CDR1 and CDR2: SGHDN, FVKESK.

Details on this clonotype: Being one base from a much bigger clone, this may be a read error. The chain combines TRBV5-1 with TRBJ2-7, with D perhaps given as TRBD1 or TRBD2 (6 bases each). The CDR3 runs to 13 residues. V gave up 2 bases and J gave up 6 bases, with 12 bases separating them. In germline, CDR1 is SGHRS, CDR2 YFSETQ. The CDR3: CASSFRRGVEQYF. The CDR3 DNA is TGCGCCAGCAGCTTTCGAAGGGGGGTCGAGCAGTACTTC.

Concerning this clonotype itself: A much larger clone differs from this one at a single base, so this may be a read error. The chain employs TRBV20-1 and TRBJ2-7; the D call may be TRBD1 or TRBD2 (6 bases each). The germline CDR1 and CDR2 sequences are DFQATT and SNEGSKA (reference sequence). Trimming removed 3 bases from V and 2 bases from J, with 11 bases in between. The CDR3 has 13 amino acids. The CDR3 reads CSARRDNPYEQYF. CDR3 coding DNA: TGCAGTGCTAGGCGGGACAACCCCTACGAGCAGTACTTC.

This clonotype showed up just a few times. The CDR3 region is CASSKTGTFNYNEQFF. In DNA form, the CDR3 reads TGTGCCAGCAGCAAGACAGGGACGTTTAACTACAATGAGCAGTTCTTC. V gene TRBV6-2 or TRBV6-3 combines with J gene TRBJ2-1; 7 bases align to TRBD1. Germline values: CDR1 MNHEY, CDR2 SVGEGT. There are 16 residues in the CDR3. After removal of 6 bases from V and 3 bases from J, the junction contained 11 bases not matched to a gene.

This clonotype was observed a handful of times. The genes are TRBV11-2 and TRBJ2-3; TRBD2 matches at 10 bases. The V and J ends lost 4 bases and 0 bases, in that order; junction bases with no gene match: 10. CDR3 size: 18 residues. The germline gives CDR1 SGHAT, CDR2 FQNNGV. The CDR3 sequence: CASSSGLAQTSSTDTQYF. The CDR3 DNA reads as TGTGCCAGCAGCTCGGGACTAGCGCAGACCTCTAGCACAGATACGCAGTATTTT.

This clonotype occurred a few times. The chain employs TRBV29-1 and TRBJ2-3; D gene uncertain. Trimming stripped 1 base from V and 5 bases from J, with 13 bases between. CDR1 and CDR2 from the germline V gene are SQVTM and ANQGSEA. This CDR3 comprises 14 residues. This CDR3 reads CSVEGGGIGDTQYF. CDR3 nucleotide sequence: TGCAGCGTTGAAGGCGGCGGCATAGGAGATACGCAGTATTTT.

There are many counts of this clonotype. This chain links TRBV7-9 with TRBJ2-7; D not certain. V was clipped by 1 base and J by 3 bases, with 7 bases between them. The CDR3 is 13 amino acids. Germline loops: CDR1 SEHNR, CDR2 FQNEAQ (reference sequence). The CDR3 DNA follows: TGTGCCAGCAGCTTAGTGGGGTTCTACGAGCAGTACTTC. Protein product: CASSLVGFYEQYF. The variable domain in full, completed from reference TRBV7-9 and TRBJ2-7, reads DTGVSQNPRHKITKRGQNVTFRCDPISEHNRLYWYRQTLGQGPEFLTYFQNEAQLEKSRLLSDRFSAERPKGSFSTLEIQRTEQGDSAMYLCASSLVGFYEQYFGPGTRLTVT.

This clonotype was recorded at least ten times. V gene TRBV19 combines with J gene TRBJ1-5; the D is unclear. V shed 6 bases and J shed 0 bases, with 12 bases lying between them. Germline V lookup: CDR1 LNHDA, CDR2 SQIVND (reference sequence). This CDR3 region has 15 residues. The DNA for the CDR3 is TGTGCCAGTAGCATTGGGGTGAATAGCAATCAGCCCCAGCATTTT. Amino acid sequence: CASSIGVNSNQPQHF.

This clonotype was recorded at least ten times. V is TRBV14 and J is TRBJ2-2; 8 bases map to TRBD1. The CDR3 is 16 amino acids. Germline trimming cut 1 base from V and 7 bases from J; bases unmatched to any gene: 8. Germline V gene sequence: CDR1 SGHDN, CDR2 FVKESK. The CDR3 DNA is TGTGCCAGCAGCCAAGTTGCAGGGGGCGCAAACGGGGAGCTGTTTTTT. It yields the protein CASSQVAGGANGELFF.

Ten or more counts support this clonotype. The gene calls are TRBV12-3 or TRBV12-4 and TRBJ1-1; weak D call: TRBD1 (6 bases). The CDR3 runs to 14 residues. The V end was cut by 8 bases, the J end by 6 bases, with 19 bases between. CDR3 sequence: CASSGGQGSPEAFF. The CDR3 DNA follows: TGTGCCAGCTCTGGGGGGCAGGGGAGTCCTGAAGCTTTCTTT.

The table lists this clonotype with many counts. The V gene is TRBV19, the J gene TRBJ2-3; no definite D call. V shed 3 bases and J shed 5 bases, with 12 bases lying between them. Germline CDR1 is LNHDA and CDR2 is SQIVND (reference sequence). This CDR3 contains 14 residues. CDR3 coding DNA: TGTGCCAGTAGTATGGATAAGGGAATAGATACGCAGTATTTT. Residues: CASSMDKGIDTQYF.

Concerning this clonotype itself: A much larger clone differs from this one at a single base, so this may be a read error. The chain combines TRBV20-1 with TRBJ2-7; 11 nucleotides line up with TRBD2. Germline-derived CDR1 and CDR2 are DFQATT and SNEGSKA (reference sequence). The CDR3 consists of 14 residues. The CDR3 nucleotides read TGCAGTGCTAGAGCTAGCGGGGGGCGCTACGAGCAGCACTTC. This gives the protein CSARASGGRYEQHF.

This clonotype was seen ten or more times. V is TRBV4-3 and J is TRBJ1-3; D call uncertain. The CDR3 is 14 residues long. CDR1 is LGHNA and CDR2 is YSLEER in the germline V gene. V was shortened by 0 bases and J by 4 bases, with 7 bases between the two germline ends. The CDR3 DNA follows: TGCGCCAGCAGCCAAGATCGAGGCGGAAACACCATATATTTT. Its translation is CASSQDRGGNTIYF.